This T cell receptor (beta chain) was sequenced for a study of cytomegalovirus exposure and HLA in healthy donors. V was clipped by 6 bases and J by 7 bases; unmatched bases: 4. Germline values: CDR1 MRHNA, CDR2 SNTAGT. There are 13 residues in the CDR3. In the PCR, 60 Vbeta and 13 Jbeta primers were used. Repertoires were generated with immunoSEQ multiplex PCR, while TCRdb's copy carries only in-frame clones and drops some. Of about 160,000 clones listed, around four fifths are singletons. The chain couples TRBV6-4 to TRBJ1-2; 11 bases map to TRBD1. The source material was PBMCs. This TCR was sampled from a male donor in good health and CMV-seronegative. DNA for the CDR3: TGTGCCAGCAGCGGGACAGGGGGAATTGGCTACACCTTC. Residues: CASSGTGGIGYTF.